This T cell receptor (beta chain) was identified in a study of blood T cell repertoires in COVID-19. Study at large: Sources were T cells, B-cell-depleted T cells, or PBMCs; the material itself was cDNA or gDNA.

Authors' analysis steps: Estimates of nucleated cell counts were drawn from the amplification of reference gene primers. Here immunoSEQ multiplex PCR was the method, and the copy in TCRdb shows in-frame clones only, minus some. V and J calls and clone size come straight from that table; D and trimming were deduced from the DNA. The sample yields about 130,000 clones, around 81% seen once. CDR3 size: 16 residues. The V end was cut by 3 bases, the J end by 5 bases, with 16 bases between. Germline-derived CDR1 and CDR2 are LNHDA and SQIVND (reference sequence). Sequencing used peripheral blood. This receptor was identified in a man under 40 with COVID-19, enrolled during active disease. V is TRBV19 and J is TRBJ1-4; tentative D call: TRBD1 (6 bases). CDR3 amino acids: CASSIFGQGKNEKLFF. The CDR3 nucleotides read TGTGCCAGTAGTATCTTCGGCCAGGGGAAAAATGAAAAACTGTTTTTT.